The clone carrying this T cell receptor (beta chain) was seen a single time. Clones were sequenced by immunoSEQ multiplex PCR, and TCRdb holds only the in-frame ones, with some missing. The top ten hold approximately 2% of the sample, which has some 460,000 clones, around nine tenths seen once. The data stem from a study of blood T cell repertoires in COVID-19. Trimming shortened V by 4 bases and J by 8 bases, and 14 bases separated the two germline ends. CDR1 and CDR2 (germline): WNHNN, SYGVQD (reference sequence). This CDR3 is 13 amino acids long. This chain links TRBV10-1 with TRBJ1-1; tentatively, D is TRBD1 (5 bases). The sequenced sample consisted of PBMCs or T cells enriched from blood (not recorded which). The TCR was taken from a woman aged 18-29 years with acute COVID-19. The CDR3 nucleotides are TGCGCCAGCAGTGGCACGACAGCTTCCGAAGCTTTCTTT. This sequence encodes CASSGTTASEAFF.